These 3 T cell receptor beta chains were all obtained from the same sample, sequenced in a study of blood T cell repertoires in COVID-19. TCRdb's copy holds only in-frame clones and misses some; the assay was immunoSEQ multiplex PCR. The table has about 50,000 clones, 83% seen once. Specimen: peripheral blood. These receptors all come from a man in his forties or fifties with acute or convalescent COVID-19.

The V gene is TRBV5-1, the J gene TRBJ2-3; possibly TRBD2 for D (6 bases). V lost 1 base and J 6 bases, leaving 9 bases between the germline ends. The CDR3 extends over 13 amino acids. The germline V gene encodes CDR1 SGHRS and CDR2 YFSETQ. DNA for the CDR3: TGCGCCAGCAGCTTGCGGGGAGGCGATACGCAGTATTTT. It yields the protein CASSLRGGDTQYF.

The chain recombines TRBV5-8 with TRBJ2-1, with 7 nucleotides matching TRBD1. The CDR3 contains 15 residues. From germline, CDR1 is SGHTS and CDR2 YDEGEE. V lost 0 bases to trimming and J lost 4 bases; unmatched junction nucleotides: 4. The CDR3 loop reads CASSLGQGRYNEQFF. DNA of the CDR3: TGTGCCAGCAGCTTGGGACAGGGAAGATACAATGAGCAGTTCTTC.

The chain uses TRBV5-1 and TRBJ1-2; 9 positions agree with TRBD1. The ends lost 3 bases at V and 8 bases at J; junction bases unmatched: 8. The CDR3 runs 14 residues. Germline lookup yields CDR1 SGHRS and CDR2 YFSETQ. For the CDR3, the DNA is TGCGCCAGCAGCTCGGGACAGGGATCCTCCGGCTACACCTTC. It codes for CASSSGQGSSGYTF.